This TCR beta chain is from a study of control samples from healthy donors and cancer patients. Only in-frame clones appear in the TCRdb table, and some are missing; sequencing was by immunoSEQ multiplex PCR. The sample shows 150,000 or so clones, 80% to 95% of them seen only once. The CDR3 contains 15 residues. The V and J ends lost 1 base and 2 bases respectively, with 11 bases between them. Germline V gives CDR1 MGHRA, CDR2 YSYEKL. The rearrangement links TRBV4-1 to TRBJ2-5; D is possibly TRBD2 (6 bases). Sequencing input: blood. This TCR was sampled from a man between 18 and 29 years old in good health. This CDR3 reads CASSQVGGSQETQYF. The CDR3 region has the DNA TGCGCCAGCAGCCAAGTGGGGGGTTCGCAAGAGACCCAGTACTTC.